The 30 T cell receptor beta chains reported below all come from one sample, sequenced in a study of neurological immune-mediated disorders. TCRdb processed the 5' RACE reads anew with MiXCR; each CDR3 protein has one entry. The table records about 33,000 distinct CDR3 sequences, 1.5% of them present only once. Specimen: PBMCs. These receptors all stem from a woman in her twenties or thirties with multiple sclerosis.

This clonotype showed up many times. DNA of the CDR3: TGTGCCAGCAGGTCGCGGTTTACCGGGGAGCTGTTTTTT. Its translation: CASRSRFTGELFF. This chain connects TRBV12-3 or TRBV12-4 to TRBJ2-2; D not resolved. The CDR3 runs 13 residues. Trimming removed 6 bases from V and 5 bases from J, with 10 bases in between.

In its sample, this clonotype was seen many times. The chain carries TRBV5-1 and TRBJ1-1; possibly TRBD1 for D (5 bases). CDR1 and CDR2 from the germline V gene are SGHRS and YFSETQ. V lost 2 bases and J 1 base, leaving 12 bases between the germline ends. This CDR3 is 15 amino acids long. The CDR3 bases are TGCGCCAGCAGCTTTAGCGTCGGGGGGAACACTGAAGCTTTCTTT. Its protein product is CASSFSVGGNTEAFF.

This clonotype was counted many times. The CDR3, as DNA: TGCGCCAGCAGCGCCGGACAGGAGAGAAATTCACCCCTCCACTTT. This encodes CASSAGQERNSPLHF. This rearrangement joins TRBV5-1 to TRBJ1-6, with 7 positions matching TRBD1. There are 15 residues in the CDR3. The ends lost 4 bases at V and 7 bases at J; junction bases unmatched: 8. From germline, CDR1 is SGHRS and CDR2 YFSETQ.

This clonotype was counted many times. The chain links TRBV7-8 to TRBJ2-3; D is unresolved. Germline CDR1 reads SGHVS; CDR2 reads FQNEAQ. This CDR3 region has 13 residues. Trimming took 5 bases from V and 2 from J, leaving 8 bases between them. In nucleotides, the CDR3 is TGTGCCAGCAGCGAGGACCTCACAGATACGCAGTATTTT. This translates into CASSEDLTDTQYF. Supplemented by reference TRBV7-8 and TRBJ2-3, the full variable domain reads GAGVSQSPRYKVAKRGQDVALRCDPISGHVSLFWYQQALGQGPEFLTYFQNEAQLDKSGLPSDRFFAERPEGSVSTLKIQRTQQEDSAVYLCASSEDLTDTQYFGPGTRLTVL.

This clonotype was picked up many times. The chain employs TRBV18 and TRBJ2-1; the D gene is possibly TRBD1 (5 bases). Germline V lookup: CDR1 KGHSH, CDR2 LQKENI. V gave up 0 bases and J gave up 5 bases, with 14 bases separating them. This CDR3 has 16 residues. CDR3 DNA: TGTGCCAGCTCACCACCGAATCGACAGTGGGACAATGAGCAGTTCTTC. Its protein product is CASSPPNRQWDNEQFF.

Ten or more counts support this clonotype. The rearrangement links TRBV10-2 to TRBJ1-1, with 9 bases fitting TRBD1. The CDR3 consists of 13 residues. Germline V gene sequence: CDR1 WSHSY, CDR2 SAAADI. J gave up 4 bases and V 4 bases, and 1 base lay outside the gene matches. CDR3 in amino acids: CASSVTGGTEAFF. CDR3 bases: TGCGCCAGCAGTGTGACAGGGGGCACTGAAGCTTTCTTT.

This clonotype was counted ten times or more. As DNA, the CDR3 is TGTGCCAGCACTCCGACCTGGGGGGAGTATGGCTACACCTTC. This translates into CASTPTWGEYGYTF. The rearrangement uses TRBV12-3 or TRBV12-4 and TRBJ1-2; perhaps TRBD1 as D (5 bases). The CDR3 is 14 amino acids. Trimming stripped 7 bases from V and 5 bases from J, with 17 bases between.

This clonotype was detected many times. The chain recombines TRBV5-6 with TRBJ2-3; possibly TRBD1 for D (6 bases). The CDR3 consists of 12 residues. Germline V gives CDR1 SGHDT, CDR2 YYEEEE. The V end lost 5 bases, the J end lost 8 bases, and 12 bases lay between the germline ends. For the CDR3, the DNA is TGTGCCAGCAGGTTACAGGGAGTTACGCAGTATTTT. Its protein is CASRLQGVTQYF. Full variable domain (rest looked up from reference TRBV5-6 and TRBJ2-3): DAGVTQSPTHLIKTRGQQVTLRCSPKSGHDTVSWYQQALGQGPQFIFQYYEEEERQRGNFPDRFSGHQFPNYSSELNVNALLLGDSALYLCASRLQGVTQYFGPGTRLTVL.

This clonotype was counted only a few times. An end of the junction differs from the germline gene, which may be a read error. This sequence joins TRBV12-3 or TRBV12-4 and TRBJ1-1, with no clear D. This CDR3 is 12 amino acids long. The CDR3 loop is CDSSSKNTEAFF. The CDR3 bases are TGTGACAGCAGCAGTAAGAACACTGAAGCTTTCTTT.

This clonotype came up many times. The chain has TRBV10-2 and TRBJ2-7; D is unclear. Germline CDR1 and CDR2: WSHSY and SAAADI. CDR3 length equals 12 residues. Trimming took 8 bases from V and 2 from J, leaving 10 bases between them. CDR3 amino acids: CASSLATYEQYF. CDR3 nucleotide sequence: TGCGCCAGCTCTTTGGCCACCTACGAGCAGTACTTC.

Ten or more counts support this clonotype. This chain's CDR3 is CSARPGVSETQYF. In DNA, the CDR3 is TGCAGTGCCCGCCCGGGGGTTTCAGAGACCCAGTACTTC. This chain connects TRBV20-1 to TRBJ2-5; perhaps TRBD2 as D (6 bases). Germline V gene sequence: CDR1 DFQATT, CDR2 SNEGSKA (reference sequence). Trimming took off 6 bases at V and 4 bases at J, with 15 bases between the two ends. The CDR3 extends over 13 amino acids.

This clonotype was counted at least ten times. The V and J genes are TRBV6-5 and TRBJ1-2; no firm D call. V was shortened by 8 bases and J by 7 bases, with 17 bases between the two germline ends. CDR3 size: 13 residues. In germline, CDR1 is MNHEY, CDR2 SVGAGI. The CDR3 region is CASRGGWQSGYTF. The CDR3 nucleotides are TGTGCCAGCCGTGGAGGATGGCAGAGTGGCTACACCTTC.

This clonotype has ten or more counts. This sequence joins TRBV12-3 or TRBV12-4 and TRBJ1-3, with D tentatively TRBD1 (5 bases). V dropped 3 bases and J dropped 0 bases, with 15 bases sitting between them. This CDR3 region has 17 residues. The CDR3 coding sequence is TGTGCCAGCAGTTTTCGCGGACATCCCCGCTCTGGAAACACCATATATTTT. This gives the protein CASSFRGHPRSGNTIYF.

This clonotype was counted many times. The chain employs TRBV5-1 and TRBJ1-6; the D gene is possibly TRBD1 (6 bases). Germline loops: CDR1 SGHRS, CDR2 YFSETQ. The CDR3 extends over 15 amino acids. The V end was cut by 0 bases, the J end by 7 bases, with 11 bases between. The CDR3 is CASSLEGGVNSPLHF. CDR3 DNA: TGCGCCAGCAGCTTGGAGGGGGGAGTGAATTCACCCCTCCACTTT.

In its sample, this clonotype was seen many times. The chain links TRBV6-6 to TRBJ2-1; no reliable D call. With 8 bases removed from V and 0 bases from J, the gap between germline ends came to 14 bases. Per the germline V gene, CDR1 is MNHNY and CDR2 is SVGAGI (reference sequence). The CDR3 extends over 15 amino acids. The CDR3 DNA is TGTGCCAGCGTCTCCAACCCTATCTCCTACAATGAGCAGTTCTTC. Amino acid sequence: CASVSNPISYNEQFF.

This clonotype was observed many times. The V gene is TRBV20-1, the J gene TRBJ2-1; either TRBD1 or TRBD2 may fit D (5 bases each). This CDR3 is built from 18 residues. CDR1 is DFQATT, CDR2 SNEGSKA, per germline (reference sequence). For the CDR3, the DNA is TGCAGCGCTCGATCGCCCATTGGGGGAAAGGTACTTGGCAATGAGCAGTTCTTC. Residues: CSARSPIGGKVLGNEQFF.

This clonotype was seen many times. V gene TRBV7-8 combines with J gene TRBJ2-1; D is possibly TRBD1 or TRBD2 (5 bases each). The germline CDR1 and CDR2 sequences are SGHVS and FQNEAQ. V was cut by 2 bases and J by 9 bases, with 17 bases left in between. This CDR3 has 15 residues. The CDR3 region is CASSLSGTLLGEQFF. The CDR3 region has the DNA TGTGCCAGCAGCTTATCCGGGACCCTACTCGGTGAGCAGTTCTTC.

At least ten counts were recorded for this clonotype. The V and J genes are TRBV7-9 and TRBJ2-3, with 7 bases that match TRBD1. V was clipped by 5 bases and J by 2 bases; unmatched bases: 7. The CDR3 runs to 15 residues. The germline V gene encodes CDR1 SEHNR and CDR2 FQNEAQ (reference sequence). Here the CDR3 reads CASSIRQGNTDTQYF. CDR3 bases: TGTGCCAGCAGCATCCGACAGGGTAACACAGATACGCAGTATTTT.

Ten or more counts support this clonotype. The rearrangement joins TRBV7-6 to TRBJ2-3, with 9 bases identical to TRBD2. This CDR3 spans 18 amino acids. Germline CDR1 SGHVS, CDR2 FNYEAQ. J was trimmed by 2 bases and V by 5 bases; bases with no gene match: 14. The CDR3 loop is CASSLTLISGGSTDTQYF. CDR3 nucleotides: TGTGCCAGCAGCCTTACTCTGATAAGCGGGGGGTCCACAGATACGCAGTATTTT.

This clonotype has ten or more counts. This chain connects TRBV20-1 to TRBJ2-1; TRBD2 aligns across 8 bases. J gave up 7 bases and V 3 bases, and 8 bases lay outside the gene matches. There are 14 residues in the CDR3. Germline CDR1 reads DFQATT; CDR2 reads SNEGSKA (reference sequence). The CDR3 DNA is TGCAGTGCTAGGTTTAGCGGGGCGGGGAATGAGCAGTTCTTC. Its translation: CSARFSGAGNEQFF.

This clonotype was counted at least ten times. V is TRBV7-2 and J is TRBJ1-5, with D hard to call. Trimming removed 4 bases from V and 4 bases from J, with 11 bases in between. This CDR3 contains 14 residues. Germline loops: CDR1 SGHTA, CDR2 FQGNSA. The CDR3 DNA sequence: TGTGCCAGCAGCTCGTACTATTCTAATCAGCCCCAGCATTTT. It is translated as CASSSYYSNQPQHF.

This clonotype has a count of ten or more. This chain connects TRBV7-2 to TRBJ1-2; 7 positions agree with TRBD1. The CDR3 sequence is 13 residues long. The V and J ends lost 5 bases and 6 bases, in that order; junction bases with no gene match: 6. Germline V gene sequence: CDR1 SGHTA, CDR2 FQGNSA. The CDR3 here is CASSLIGGNGYTF. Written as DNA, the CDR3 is TGTGCCAGCAGCCTGATAGGGGGCAATGGCTACACCTTC. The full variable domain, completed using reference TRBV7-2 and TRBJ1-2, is GAGVSQSPSNKVTEKGKDVELRCDPISGHTALYWYRQSLGQGLEFLIYFQGNSAPDKSGLPSDRFSAERTGGSVSTLTIQRTQQEDSAVYLCASSLIGGNGYTFGSGTRLTVV.

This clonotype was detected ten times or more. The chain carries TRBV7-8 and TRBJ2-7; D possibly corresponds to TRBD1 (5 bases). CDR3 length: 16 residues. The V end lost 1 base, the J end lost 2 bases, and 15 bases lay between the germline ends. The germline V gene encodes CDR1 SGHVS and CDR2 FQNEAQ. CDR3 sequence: CASSLGVADKPYEQYF. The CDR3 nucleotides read TGTGCCAGCAGCTTAGGGGTGGCGGACAAGCCCTACGAGCAGTACTTC.

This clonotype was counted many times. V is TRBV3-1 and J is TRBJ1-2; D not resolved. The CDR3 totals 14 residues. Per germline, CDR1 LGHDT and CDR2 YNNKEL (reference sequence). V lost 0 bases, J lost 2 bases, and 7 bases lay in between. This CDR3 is CASSQDEGNYGYTF. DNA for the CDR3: TGTGCCAGCAGCCAAGATGAGGGAAACTATGGCTACACCTTC.

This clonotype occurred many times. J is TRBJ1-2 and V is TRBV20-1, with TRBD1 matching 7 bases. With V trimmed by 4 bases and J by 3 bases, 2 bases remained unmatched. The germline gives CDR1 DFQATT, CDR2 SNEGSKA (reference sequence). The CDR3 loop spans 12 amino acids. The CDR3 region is CSATTGHYGYTF. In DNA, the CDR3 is TGCAGTGCTACGACAGGGCACTATGGCTACACCTTC.

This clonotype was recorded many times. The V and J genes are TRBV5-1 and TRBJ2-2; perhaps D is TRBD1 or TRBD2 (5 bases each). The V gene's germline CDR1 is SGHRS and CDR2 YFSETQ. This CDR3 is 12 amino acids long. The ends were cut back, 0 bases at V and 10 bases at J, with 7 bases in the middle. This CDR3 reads CASSLAGTELFF. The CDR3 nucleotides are TGCGCCAGCAGCTTGGCTGGGACGGAGCTGTTTTTT.

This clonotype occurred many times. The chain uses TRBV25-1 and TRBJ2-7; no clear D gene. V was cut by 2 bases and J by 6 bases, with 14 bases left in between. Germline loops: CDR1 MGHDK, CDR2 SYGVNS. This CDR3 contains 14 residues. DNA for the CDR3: TGTGCCAGCAGTGAAGATAAGGATTCGGCCGAGCAGTACTTC. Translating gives CASSEDKDSAEQYF.

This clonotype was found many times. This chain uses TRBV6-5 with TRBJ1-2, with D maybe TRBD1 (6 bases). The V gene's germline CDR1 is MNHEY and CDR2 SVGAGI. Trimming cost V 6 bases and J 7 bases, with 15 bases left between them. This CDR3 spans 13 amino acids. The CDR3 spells CASRDTGSGGYTF. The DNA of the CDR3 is TGTGCCAGCAGAGACACAGGGAGCGGTGGCTACACCTTC.

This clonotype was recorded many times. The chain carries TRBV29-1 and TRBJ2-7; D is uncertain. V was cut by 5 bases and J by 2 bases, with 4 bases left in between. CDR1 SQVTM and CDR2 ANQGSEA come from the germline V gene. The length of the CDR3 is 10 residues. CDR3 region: CSVRTYEQYF. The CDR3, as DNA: TGCAGCGTTCGGACCTACGAGCAGTACTTC.

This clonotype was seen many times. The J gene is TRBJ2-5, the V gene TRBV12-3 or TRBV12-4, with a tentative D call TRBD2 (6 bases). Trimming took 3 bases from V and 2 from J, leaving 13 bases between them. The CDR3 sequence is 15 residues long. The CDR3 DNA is TGTGCCAGCAGTTTCTACGCGGGACCACAAGAGACCCAGTACTTC. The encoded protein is CASSFYAGPQETQYF.